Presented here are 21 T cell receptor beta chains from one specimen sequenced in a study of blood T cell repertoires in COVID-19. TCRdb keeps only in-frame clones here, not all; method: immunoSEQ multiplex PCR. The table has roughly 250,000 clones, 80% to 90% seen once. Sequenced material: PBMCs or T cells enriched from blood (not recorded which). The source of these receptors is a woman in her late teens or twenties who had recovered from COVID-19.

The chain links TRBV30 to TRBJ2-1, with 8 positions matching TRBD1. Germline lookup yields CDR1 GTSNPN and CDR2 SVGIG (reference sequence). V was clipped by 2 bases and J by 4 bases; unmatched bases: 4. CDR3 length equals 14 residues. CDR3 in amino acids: CAWSLGQDYNEQFF. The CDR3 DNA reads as TGTGCCTGGAGTCTGGGACAGGATTACAATGAGCAGTTCTTC.

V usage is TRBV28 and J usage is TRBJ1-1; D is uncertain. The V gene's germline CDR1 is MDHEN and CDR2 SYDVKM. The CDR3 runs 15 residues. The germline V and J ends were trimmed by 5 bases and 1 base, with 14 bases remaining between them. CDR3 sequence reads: CASSPSGIGNTEAFF. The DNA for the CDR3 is TGTGCCAGCAGTCCGTCGGGGATTGGGAACACTGAAGCTTTCTTT.

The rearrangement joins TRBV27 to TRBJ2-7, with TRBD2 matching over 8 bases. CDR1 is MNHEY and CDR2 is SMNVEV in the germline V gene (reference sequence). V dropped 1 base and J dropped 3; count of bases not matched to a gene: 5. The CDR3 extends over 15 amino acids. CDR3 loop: CASSLWSGGVYEQYF. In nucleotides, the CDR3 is TGTGCCAGCAGTTTATGGAGCGGGGGTGTCTACGAGCAGTACTTC.

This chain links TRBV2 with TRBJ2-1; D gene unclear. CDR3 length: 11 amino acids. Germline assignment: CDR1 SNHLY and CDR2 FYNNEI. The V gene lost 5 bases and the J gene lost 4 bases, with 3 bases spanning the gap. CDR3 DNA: TGTGCCAGCAGTCAGTACAATGAGCAGTTCTTC. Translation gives CASSQYNEQFF.

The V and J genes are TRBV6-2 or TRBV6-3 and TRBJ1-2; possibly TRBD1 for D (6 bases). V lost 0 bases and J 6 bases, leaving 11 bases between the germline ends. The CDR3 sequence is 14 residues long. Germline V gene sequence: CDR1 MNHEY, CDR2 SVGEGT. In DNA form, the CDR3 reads TGTGCCAGCAGTTACTCGGGGGGGCGCGATGGCTACACCTTC. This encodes CASSYSGGRDGYTF.

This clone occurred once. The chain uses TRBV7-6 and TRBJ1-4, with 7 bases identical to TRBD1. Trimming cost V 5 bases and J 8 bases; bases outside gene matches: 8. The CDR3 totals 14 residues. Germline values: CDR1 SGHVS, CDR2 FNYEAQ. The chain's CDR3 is CASSPRQGGEKLFF. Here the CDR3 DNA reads TGTGCCAGCAGCCCTCGACAGGGCGGCGAAAAACTGTTTTTT.

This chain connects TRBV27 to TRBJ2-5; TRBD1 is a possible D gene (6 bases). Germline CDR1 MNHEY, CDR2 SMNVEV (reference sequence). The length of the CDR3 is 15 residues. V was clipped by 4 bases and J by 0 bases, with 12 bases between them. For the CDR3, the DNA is TGTGCCAGCAGTTCTCTTAGGGACAACCAAGAGACCCAGTACTTC. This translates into CASSSLRDNQETQYF.

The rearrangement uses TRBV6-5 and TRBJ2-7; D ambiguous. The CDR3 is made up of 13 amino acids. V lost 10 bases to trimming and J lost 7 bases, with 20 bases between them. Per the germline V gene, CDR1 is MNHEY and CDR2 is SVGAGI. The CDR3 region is CATNPSQIGEQYF. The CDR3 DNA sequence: TGTGCCACCAACCCCAGCCAGATCGGGGAGCAGTACTTC.

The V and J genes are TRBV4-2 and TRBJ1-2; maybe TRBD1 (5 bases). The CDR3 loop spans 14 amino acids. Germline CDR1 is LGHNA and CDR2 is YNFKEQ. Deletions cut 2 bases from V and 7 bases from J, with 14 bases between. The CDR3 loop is CASSQSGQASGYTF. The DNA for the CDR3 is TGTGCCAGCAGCCAATCAGGGCAGGCCAGTGGCTACACCTTC.

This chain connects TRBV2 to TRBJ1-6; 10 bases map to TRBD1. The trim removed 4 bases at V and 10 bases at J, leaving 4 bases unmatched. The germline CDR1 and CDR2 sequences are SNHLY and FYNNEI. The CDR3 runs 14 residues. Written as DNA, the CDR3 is TGTGCCAGCAGTGGGGACAGGGGAGGCTCACCCCTCCACTTT. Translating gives CASSGDRGGSPLHF.

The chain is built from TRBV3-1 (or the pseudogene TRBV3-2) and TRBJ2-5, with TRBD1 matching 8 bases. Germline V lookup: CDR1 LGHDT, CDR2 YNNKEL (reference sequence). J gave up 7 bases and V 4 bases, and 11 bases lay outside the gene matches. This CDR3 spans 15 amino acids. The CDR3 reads CASSPLGQDRGTQYF. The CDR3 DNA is TGTGCCAGCAGCCCCTTGGGACAGGATCGAGGGACCCAGTACTTC.

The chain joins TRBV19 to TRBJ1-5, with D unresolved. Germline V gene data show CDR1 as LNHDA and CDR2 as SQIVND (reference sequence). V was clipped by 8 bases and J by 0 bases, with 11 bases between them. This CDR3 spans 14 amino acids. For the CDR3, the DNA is TGTGCCAGTGGGGTGGGAGATAGCAATCAGCCCCAGCATTTT. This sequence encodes CASGVGDSNQPQHF.

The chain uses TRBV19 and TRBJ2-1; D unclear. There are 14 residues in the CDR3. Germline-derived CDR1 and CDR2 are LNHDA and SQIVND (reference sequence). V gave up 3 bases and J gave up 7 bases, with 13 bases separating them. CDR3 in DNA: TGTGCCAGTAGTATCTCCACAGTCCGGAATGAGCAGTTCTTC. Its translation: CASSISTVRNEQFF.

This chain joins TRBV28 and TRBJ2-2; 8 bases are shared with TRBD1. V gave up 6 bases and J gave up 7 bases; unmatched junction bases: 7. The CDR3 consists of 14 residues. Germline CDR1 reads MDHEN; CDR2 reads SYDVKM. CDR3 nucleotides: TGTGCCAGCAGACGACAGGGGTCGGGCGGGGAGCTGTTTTTT. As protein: CASRRQGSGGELFF.

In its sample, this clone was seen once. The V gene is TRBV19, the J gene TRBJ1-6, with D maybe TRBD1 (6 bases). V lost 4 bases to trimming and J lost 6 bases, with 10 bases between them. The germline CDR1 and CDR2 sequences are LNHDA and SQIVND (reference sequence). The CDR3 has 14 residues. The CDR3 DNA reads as TGTGCCAGTAGTACAGGGGTCGGTAATTCACCCCTCCACTTT. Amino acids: CASSTGVGNSPLHF.

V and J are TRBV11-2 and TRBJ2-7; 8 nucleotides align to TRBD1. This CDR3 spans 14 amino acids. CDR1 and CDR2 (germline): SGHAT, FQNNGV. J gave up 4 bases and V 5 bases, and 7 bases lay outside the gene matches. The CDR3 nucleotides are TGTGCCAGCAGCCCCTCAGGGGGCGAATACGAGCAGTACTTC. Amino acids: CASSPSGGEYEQYF.

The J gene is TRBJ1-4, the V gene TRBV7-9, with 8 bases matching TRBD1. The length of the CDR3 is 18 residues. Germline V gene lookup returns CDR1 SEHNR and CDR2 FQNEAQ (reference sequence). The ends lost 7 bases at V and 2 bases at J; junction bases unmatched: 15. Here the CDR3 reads CASIKGQGALLTNEKLFF. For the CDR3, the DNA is TGTGCCAGCATCAAGGGCCAGGGGGCCCTCCTCACTAATGAAAAACTGTTTTTT.

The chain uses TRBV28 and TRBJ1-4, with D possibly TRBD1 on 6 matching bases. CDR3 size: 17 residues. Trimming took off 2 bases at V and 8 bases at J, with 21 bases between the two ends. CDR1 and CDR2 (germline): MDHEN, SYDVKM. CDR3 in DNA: TGTGCCAGCAGTTTACGGTCGTGGGGGACAAGGGCAGAAAAACTGTTTTTT. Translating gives CASSLRSWGTRAEKLFF.

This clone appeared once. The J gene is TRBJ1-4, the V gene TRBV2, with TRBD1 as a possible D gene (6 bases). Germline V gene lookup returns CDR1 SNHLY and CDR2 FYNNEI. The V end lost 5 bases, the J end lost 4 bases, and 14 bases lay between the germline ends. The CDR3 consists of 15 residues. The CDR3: CASSRATGINEKLFF. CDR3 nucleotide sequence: TGTGCCAGCAGTAGGGCGACAGGCATTAATGAAAAACTGTTTTTT.

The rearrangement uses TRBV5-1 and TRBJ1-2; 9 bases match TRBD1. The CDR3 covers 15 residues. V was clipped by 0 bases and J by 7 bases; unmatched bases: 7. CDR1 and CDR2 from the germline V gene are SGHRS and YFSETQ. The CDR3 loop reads CASSLVLQGAAGYTF. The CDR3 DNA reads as TGCGCCAGCAGCTTGGTCTTACAGGGGGCGGCTGGCTACACCTTC. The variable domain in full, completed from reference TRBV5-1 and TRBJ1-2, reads KAGVTQTPRYLIKTRGQQVTLSCSPISGHRSVSWYQQTPGQGLQFLFEYFSETQRNKGNFPGRFSGRQFSNSRSEMNVSTLELGDSALYLCASSLVLQGAAGYTFGSGTRLTVV.

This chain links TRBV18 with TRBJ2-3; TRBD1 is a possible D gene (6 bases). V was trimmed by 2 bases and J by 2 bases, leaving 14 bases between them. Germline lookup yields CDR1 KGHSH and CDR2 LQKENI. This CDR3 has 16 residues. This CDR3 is CASSPFLPGATDTQYF. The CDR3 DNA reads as TGTGCCAGCTCACCATTCTTGCCAGGGGCCACAGATACGCAGTATTTT.